What follows are 31 T cell receptor beta chains derived from one specimen sequenced in a study of T cell repertoires in cytomegalovirus infection. Each CDR3 protein is one row after TCRdb ran MiXCR on the reads. The table includes fewer than 550,000 distinct CDR3 sequences, 26% detected once. The sequencing input was PBMCs. The receptors stem from a human donor in good health (CMV status not recorded). Some clones in this sample may be carry-over from other donors' samples.

There are a few counts of this clonotype. The chain recombines TRBV15 with TRBJ1-1; 8 bases agree with TRBD1. The ends lost 4 bases at V and 7 bases at J; junction bases unmatched: 5. The CDR3 totals 13 residues. Germline V gene data show CDR1 as LNHNV and CDR2 as YYDKDF (reference sequence). The CDR3 protein is CATSNGQGREAFF. DNA of the CDR3: TGTGCCACCAGCAATGGACAGGGCCGTGAAGCTTTCTTT. The full variable domain, rest sourced from reference TRBV15 and TRBJ1-1, is DAMVIQNPRYQVTQFGKPVTLSCSQTLNHNVMYWYQQKSSQAPKLLFHYYDKDFNNEADTPDNFQSRRPNTSFCFLDIRSPGLGDTAMYLCATSNGQGREAFFGQGTRLTVV.

The V and J genes are TRBV19 and TRBJ1-1; D is perhaps TRBD1 (5 bases). Germline V gene lookup returns CDR1 LNHDA and CDR2 SQIVND (reference sequence). The CDR3 is made up of 16 amino acids. V was shortened by 3 bases and J by 0 bases, with 14 bases between the two germline ends. This CDR3 is CASSIRFRGLNTEAFF. The CDR3, as DNA: TGTGCCAGTAGTATCCGGTTTAGGGGATTGAACACTGAAGCTTTCTTT.

The chain has TRBV11-2 and TRBJ2-1, with 7 bases fitting TRBD2. J gave up 5 bases and V 5 bases, and 9 bases lay outside the gene matches. The CDR3 runs to 15 residues. The germline V gene has CDR1 SGHAT and CDR2 FQNNGV. CDR3 amino acids: CASSPRWGTNNEQFF. The CDR3 nucleotides read TGTGCCAGCAGCCCGAGGTGGGGGACTAACAATGAGCAGTTCTTC.

This clonotype was counted between two and nine times. The chain uses TRBV29-1 and TRBJ1-4; no clear D gene. CDR1 is SQVTM and CDR2 is ANQGSEA in the germline V gene. The V end was cut by 5 bases, the J end by 8 bases, with 15 bases between. This CDR3 region has 13 residues. CDR3 loop: CSVRSASREKLFF. CDR3 DNA: TGCAGCGTTCGGAGTGCCTCACGGGAAAAACTGTTTTTT. The full variable domain, rest sourced from reference TRBV29-1 and TRBJ1-4, is SAVISQKPSRDICQRGTSLTIQCQVDSQVTMMFWYRQQPGQSLTLIATANQGSEATYESGFVIDKFPISRPNLTFSTLTVSNMSPEDSSIYLCSVRSASREKLFFGSGTQLSVL.

This clonotype showed up just a few times. The rearrangement uses TRBV18 and TRBJ2-1; D unresolved. The V end was cut by 2 bases, the J end by 4 bases, with 9 bases between. The CDR3 loop spans 14 amino acids. Per germline, CDR1 KGHSH and CDR2 LQKENI. In DNA, the CDR3 is TGTGCCAGCTCACCAAACGGAGTATACAATGAGCAGTTCTTC. Amino acids: CASSPNGVYNEQFF. Drawing the rest from reference TRBV18 and TRBJ2-1, the complete variable domain is NAGVMQNPRHLVRRRGQEARLRCSPMKGHSHVYWYRQLPEEGLKFMVYLQKENIIDESGMPKERFSAEFPKEGPSILRIQQVVRGDSAAYFCASSPNGVYNEQFFGPGTRLTVL.

This clonotype came up many times. The chain has TRBV7-2 and TRBJ2-1; 10 bases agree with TRBD2. This CDR3 has 16 amino acids. The germline CDR1 and CDR2 sequences are SGHTA and FQGNSA. J lost 4 bases, V lost 1 base, and 4 bases had no gene match. The chain's CDR3 is CASSLERTSGYNEQFF. In nucleotides, the CDR3 is TGTGCCAGCAGCTTAGAGAGGACTAGCGGATACAATGAGCAGTTCTTC.

V is TRBV6-1 and J is TRBJ2-3, with unresolved D. Trimming took 3 bases from V and 2 from J, leaving 12 bases between them. Germline V gene data show CDR1 as MNHNS and CDR2 as SASEGT. This CDR3 has 15 amino acids. The CDR3 here is CASSDNSAVTDTQYF. CDR3 DNA sequence: TGTGCCAGCAGTGACAACTCGGCCGTCACAGATACGCAGTATTTT.

A few counts support this clonotype. This CDR3 reads CASSPSGIFQQFF. Here the CDR3 DNA reads TGTGCCAGCAGCCCCTCCGGTATATTTCAGCAGTTCTTC. The chain has TRBV12-3 or TRBV12-4 and TRBJ2-1; D gene ambiguous. Deletions cut 6 bases from V and 11 bases from J, with 17 bases between. CDR3 length: 13 residues.

This clonotype has at least ten counts. The chain couples TRBV7-2 to TRBJ1-6, with TRBD1 matching 9 bases. CDR3 length equals 15 residues. The germline gives CDR1 SGHTA, CDR2 FQGNSA. Trimming took 6 bases from V and 6 from J; bases not matched to a gene: 6. CDR3 DNA: TGTGCCAGCAGACCCGGGGACAGGGCTAATTCACCCCTCCACTTT. This encodes CASRPGDRANSPLHF.

The rearrangement joins TRBV12-5 to TRBJ1-2; D gene ambiguous. Trimming stripped 4 bases from V and 2 bases from J, with 8 bases between. CDR1 and CDR2 (germline): LGHNT, FRNRAP. The CDR3 runs to 13 residues. CDR3: CASGSVGNYGYTF. CDR3 in DNA: TGTGCTAGTGGTTCAGTCGGAAACTATGGCTACACCTTC.

This clonotype occurred many times. The J gene is TRBJ2-1, the V gene TRBV7-6, with D uncertain. Germline V CDR1 and CDR2: SGHVS, FNYEAQ. V gave up 5 bases and J gave up 0 bases, with 20 bases separating them. The CDR3 length is 18 residues. The CDR3 loop is CASSRSRYGNSSYNEQFF. The CDR3 DNA reads TGTGCCAGCAGCCGCTCCCGCTATGGCAACAGCTCCTACAATGAGCAGTTCTTC.

This clonotype was detected only a few times. The genes are TRBV7-2 and TRBJ2-1, with TRBD2 matching over 8 bases. V shed 2 bases, J shed 7 bases, and the junction held 10 bases outside the gene matches. Germline values: CDR1 SGHTA, CDR2 FQGNSA. CDR3 length: 16 amino acids. This CDR3 is CASSLLFSGMGNEQFF. In nucleotides, the CDR3 is TGTGCCAGCAGCTTACTTTTTAGCGGGATGGGAAATGAGCAGTTCTTC.

The CDR3: CSARTPVASWQYF. Here the CDR3 DNA reads TGCAGTGCCCGAACCCCCGTGGCTTCTTGGCAGTATTTT. This rearrangement joins TRBV20-1 to TRBJ2-3; D remains ambiguous. V was clipped by 6 bases and J by 11 bases, with 21 bases between them. CDR1 is DFQATT, CDR2 SNEGSKA, per germline (reference sequence). CDR3 size: 13 residues.

This clonotype was seen at least ten times. The chain recombines TRBV12-3 or TRBV12-4 with TRBJ1-1; D remains unclear. V was trimmed by 6 bases and J by 3 bases, leaving 8 bases between them. The CDR3 covers 12 residues. The chain's CDR3 is CASSPWDTEAFF. The CDR3 nucleotides read TGTGCCAGCAGCCCATGGGACACTGAAGCTTTCTTT.

This sequence joins TRBV6-1 and TRBJ2-6; D remains unclear. Trimming removed 4 bases at V and 2 bases at J, with 6 bases between. The CDR3 contains 14 residues. Germline CDR1 reads MNHNS; CDR2 reads SASEGT. CDR3 sequence reads: CASSARTGANVLTF. CDR3 coding DNA: TGTGCCAGCAGTGCAAGGACTGGGGCCAACGTCCTGACTTTC.

This clonotype was counted ten times or more. The chain employs TRBV7-2 and TRBJ2-5; a possible D gene is TRBD2 (6 bases). CDR1 and CDR2 (germline): SGHTA, FQGNSA. V was shortened by 6 bases and J by 7 bases, with 9 bases between the two germline ends. This CDR3 contains 11 residues. In DNA form, the CDR3 reads TGTGCCAGCAGAGCCGGGGGGACCCAGTACTTC. It specifies CASRAGGTQYF.

The chain joins TRBV5-4 to TRBJ2-3; D could derive from TRBD1 or TRBD2 (6 bases each). This CDR3 spans 15 amino acids. The germline V gene has CDR1 SGHNT and CDR2 YYREEE (reference sequence). V dropped 3 bases and J dropped 3 bases, with 14 bases sitting between them. The CDR3, as DNA: TGTGCCAGCAGCTGGAATGGGGGGCGTACAGATACGCAGTATTTT. This gives the protein CASSWNGGRTDTQYF.

This clonotype was recorded many times. The chain recombines TRBV7-2 with TRBJ2-4, with a tentative D call TRBD1 (5 bases). Trimming removed 4 bases from V and 5 bases from J, with 6 bases in between. The V gene's germline CDR1 is SGHTA and CDR2 FQGNSA. The length of the CDR3 is 12 residues. The CDR3 protein is CASSSTENIQYF. In nucleotides, the CDR3 is TGTGCCAGCAGCTCGACAGAAAACATTCAGTACTTC.

The V and J genes are TRBV6-1 and TRBJ2-3; perhaps D is TRBD1 or TRBD2 (5 bases each). The CDR3 is 16 residues long. V lost 3 bases to trimming and J lost 2 bases, with 15 bases between them. Germline loops: CDR1 MNHNS, CDR2 SASEGT. The CDR3 protein is CASSEGDPNPTDTQYF. CDR3 DNA: TGTGCCAGCAGTGAGGGGGACCCGAACCCCACAGATACGCAGTATTTT.

This chain joins TRBV20-1 and TRBJ2-3, with 10 bases that match TRBD2. This CDR3 comprises 15 residues. After removal of 3 bases from V and 0 bases from J, the junction contained 3 bases not matched to a gene. Germline assignment: CDR1 DFQATT and CDR2 SNEGSKA (reference sequence). CDR3 nucleotides: TGCAGTGCTAGCACTAGCGGGGACAGCACAGATACGCAGTATTTT. Amino acid sequence: CSASTSGDSTDTQYF.

The rearrangement links TRBV7-2 to TRBJ2-2, with 13 bases aligning to TRBD2. The CDR3 is made up of 19 amino acids. V lost 4 bases and J lost 3; bases outside the gene matches: 11. Germline V gene data show CDR1 as SGHTA and CDR2 as FQGNSA. The CDR3 region has the DNA TGTGCCAGCAGCTCAGGACTAGCGGGAGTTTCGAGCTACACCGGGGAGCTGTTTTTT. Encoded protein: CASSSGLAGVSSYTGELFF. The full variable domain, in which reference TRBV7-2 and TRBJ2-2 provide the parts outside the CDR3, is GAGVSQSPSNKVTEKGKDVELRCDPISGHTALYWYRQSLGQGLEFLIYFQGNSAPDKSGLPSDRFSAERTGGSVSTLTIQRTQQEDSAVYLCASSSGLAGVSSYTGELFFGEGSRLTVL.

This clonotype was picked up a small number of times. This chain links TRBV15 with TRBJ2-1; D could derive from TRBD1 or TRBD2 (5 bases each). Germline values: CDR1 LNHNV, CDR2 YYDKDF (reference sequence). The CDR3 covers 16 residues. Trimming took 1 base from V and 5 from J, leaving 15 bases between them. The CDR3 bases are TGTGCCACCAGCAGAGTCCCCAGGGAGACAAACAATGAGCAGTTCTTC. Its protein product is CATSRVPRETNNEQFF.

J is TRBJ1-2 and V is TRBV5-1; no definite D call. CDR1 and CDR2 from the germline V gene are SGHRS and YFSETQ. V dropped 4 bases and J dropped 4 bases, with 11 bases sitting between them. The CDR3 length is 13 residues. CDR3 loop: CASSNQMSYGYTF. As DNA, the CDR3 is TGCGCCAGCAGCAACCAGATGAGCTATGGCTACACCTTC.

This chain joins TRBV6-2 or TRBV6-3 and TRBJ2-7; 8 nucleotides line up with TRBD1. Trimming cost V 0 bases and J 3 bases; bases outside gene matches: 4. Germline CDR1 MNHEY, CDR2 SVGEGT. This CDR3 has 15 amino acids. CDR3 sequence (DNA): TGTGCCAGCAGTTACTCTACCGGGACAGGCTACGAGCAGTACTTC. Its translation: CASSYSTGTGYEQYF.

This clonotype was observed at least ten times. The V call is TRBV12-3 or TRBV12-4, the J call TRBJ1-1; D gene ambiguous. CDR3 length: 10 amino acids. The V and J ends lost 2 bases and 12 bases respectively, with 7 bases between them. For the CDR3, the DNA is TGTGCCAGCAGTTTACGAGATACTTTCTTT. Translated, it gives CASSLRDTFF.

This chain joins TRBV4-1 and TRBJ1-4; the match to TRBD1 covers 8 bases. Looked up from germline, CDR1 is MGHRA and CDR2 is YSYEKL. The CDR3 runs 16 residues. The J segment lost 3 bases and the V segment lost 2 bases, leaving 5 bases of the junction unmatched. The CDR3 sequence: CASSQTWTGPNEKLFF. CDR3 in DNA: TGCGCCAGCAGCCAAACCTGGACAGGGCCTAATGAAAAACTGTTTTTT.

The CDR3 nucleotides read TGTGCCAGCAGCTCCAGGGGGCACACTGAAGCTTTCTTT. Protein product: CASSSRGHTEAFF. This chain joins TRBV7-2 and TRBJ1-1, with TRBD1 matching 8 bases. The CDR3 is 13 amino acids. Unmatched junction bases numbered 1, after V lost 4 bases and J lost 3 bases. The germline V gene has CDR1 SGHTA and CDR2 FQGNSA.

CDR3 loop: CASSWRQSVLTGELFF. The CDR3, as DNA: TGCGCCAGCAGCTGGCGACAGTCGGTGCTCACCGGGGAGCTGTTTTTT. This chain joins TRBV5-1 and TRBJ2-2; maybe TRBD1 (5 bases). Germline V gene data show CDR1 as SGHRS and CDR2 as YFSETQ. The germline V and J ends were trimmed by 3 bases and 4 bases, with 16 bases remaining between them. This CDR3 region has 16 residues.

This clonotype appeared a few times. This chain uses TRBV5-6 with TRBJ1-1, with TRBD1 matching over 7 bases. V trimming: 5 bases; J trimming: 1 base; junction bases outside the gene matches: 11. CDR1 and CDR2 from the germline V gene are SGHDT and YYEEEE. This CDR3 region has 16 residues. The CDR3 DNA reads TGTGCCAGCAGTTTAACGACAGGGAGGCAGAACACTGAAGCTTTCTTT. Its protein product is CASSLTTGRQNTEAFF.

This clonotype was picked up a small number of times. J is TRBJ1-1 and V is TRBV4-1; D is possibly TRBD1 (5 bases). The CDR3 consists of 14 residues. Looked up from germline, CDR1 is MGHRA and CDR2 is YSYEKL. Trimming stripped 0 bases from V and 11 bases from J, with 16 bases between. CDR3 sequence: CASSQDFTGRGAFF. CDR3 nucleotides: TGCGCCAGCAGCCAAGATTTCACAGGTAGAGGGGCTTTCTTT.

This clonotype was seen at least ten times. J is TRBJ2-1 and V is TRBV12-3 or TRBV12-4, with D maybe TRBD2 (6 bases). Trimming removed 6 bases from V and 7 bases from J, with 13 bases in between. The CDR3 is made up of 13 amino acids. The CDR3 spells CASRMGLPNEQFF. As DNA, the CDR3 is TGTGCCAGCAGAATGGGACTCCCAAATGAGCAGTTCTTC.